This T cell receptor beta chain was observed in a study of blood T cells in healthy people across ages. Looking at the study overall: The capture of about one barcoded beta molecule per two T cells was achieved by template switching.

Through a sample-barcoded 5' primer and a J-beta primer mix, a second PCR was run for about 6 to 11 cycles. All samples yielded 2.5 million or more CDR3-containing paired-end reads. MiXCR, run by TCRdb on the 5' RACE reads, gives a single entry per CDR3 protein. This table has approximately 1.5 million distinct CDR3 sequences, about 31% appearing once. Whole-study results and caveats: Estimates of diversity drawn from one million T cells were considered underestimates. TCR beta diversity was tightly associated with the proportion of naive T cells.

This clonotype was detected a few times. The antigen is not known. CDR3 length equals 15 residues. V lost 3 bases, J lost 4 bases, and 15 bases lay in between. The V gene's germline CDR1 is MDHEN and CDR2 SYDVKM. The rearrangement joins TRBV28 to TRBJ1-2; D might be TRBD1 (5 bases). This clonotype was sampled from a woman aged 25-40 years in good health. The sequenced material came from blood. The DNA for the CDR3 is TGTGCCAGCAGTTTTGCCCGGGACCTCGGCTATGGCTACACCTTC. It encodes CASSFARDLGYGYTF.